These 17 T cell receptor beta chains share one sample of origin, sequenced in a study of post-analysis software for immune sequencing data (dated by TCRdb to 2014 to 2015). What the work shows at the level of the full study, not this receptor alone: A few TRBV segments, including TRBV5-6, TRBV5-1 and TRBV20-1, were significantly more frequent in patients than controls.

These receptors' antigens are unknown. The library was made by PCR. Sequencing relied on an Illumina HiSeq 2500. To reduce PCR and sequencing biases, unique molecular identifiers were incorporated into the TCR beta cDNA libraries. The public reads were reanalyzed by TCRdb: fastp trimming at Q25, MiXCR alignment, in-frame beta chains only. Here each entry gathers all rows of one CDR3 protein and keeps the most common genes and DNA. The sample contains hundreds of thousands of distinct CDR3 sequences, around 40% of them found a single time. The ten most abundant clones make up about an eighth of the sample. The sample was blood. These receptors all come from a girl between 10 and 17 years old with multiple sclerosis.

CDR3 protein: CASSFGALRETQYF. In nucleotides, the CDR3 is TGCGCCAGCAGCTTTGGGGCACTCAGGGAGACCCAGTACTTC. The V gene is TRBV5-1, the J gene TRBJ2-5; D perhaps matches TRBD1 (5 bases). CDR1 SGHRS and CDR2 YFSETQ come from the germline V gene. V was clipped by 2 bases and J by 5 bases, with 13 bases between them. This CDR3 has 14 amino acids.

The J gene is TRBJ2-1, the V gene TRBV20-1, with TRBD1 as a possible D gene (5 bases). The germline CDR1 and CDR2 sequences are DFQATT and SNEGSKA (reference sequence). CDR3 size: 14 residues. Trimming cost V 1 base and J 0 bases, with 7 bases left between them. CDR3 amino acids: CSARVDSSYNEQFF. The CDR3 nucleotides read TGCAGTGCTAGAGTAGACAGCTCCTACAATGAGCAGTTCTTC.

Concerning this clonotype: One end of the junction is discordant with germline, which a read error may explain. The chain couples TRBV12-3 or TRBV12-4 to TRBJ2-6, with a possible D match to TRBD1 (6 bases). CDR3 length equals 14 residues. For the CDR3, the DNA is TGCGCCAGCAGACAGGTCTCTGGGGCCAACGTCCTGACTTTC. It is translated as CASRQVSGANVLTF.

About this clonotype: This CDR3 fails to terminate in the conserved phenylalanine or tryptophan, so it likely reflects a read error. The chain combines TRBV6-1 with TRBJ2-5; 8 positions match TRBD2. V lost 7 bases to trimming and J lost 6 bases; unmatched junction nucleotides: 7. Germline V gene sequence: CDR1 MNHNS, CDR2 SASEGT. This CDR3 contains 13 residues. The CDR3 here is CASIPAGEQTQYV. The CDR3 DNA follows: TGTGCCAGCATTCCAGCGGGAGAGCAGACCCAGTACGTC.

The chain carries TRBV7-6 and TRBJ2-7; 9 bases fit TRBD2. J was trimmed by 10 bases and V by 2 bases; bases with no gene match: 9. CDR1 and CDR2 (germline): SGHVS, FNYEAQ. The CDR3 extends over 14 amino acids. The CDR3 DNA sequence: TGTGCCAGCAGCTTAATTGCTAGCGGGAACGGCCAGTACTTC. Translated, it gives CASSLIASGNGQYF. Filled out from reference TRBV7-6 and TRBJ2-7, the complete variable domain reads GAGVSQSPRYKVTKRGQDVALRCDPISGHVSLYWYRQALGQGPEFLTYFNYEAQQDKSGLPNDRFSAERPEGSISTLTIQRTEQRDSAMYRCASSLIASGNGQYFGPGTRLTVT.

This clonotype was recorded at least ten times. The chain is built from TRBV29-1 and TRBJ2-7; 10 positions match TRBD1. CDR3 length equals 14 residues. Germline lookup yields CDR1 SQVTM and CDR2 ANQGSEA. Unmatched junction bases numbered 9, after V lost 4 bases and J lost 6 bases. This CDR3 is CSVGAGTGEIEQYF. The CDR3 nucleotides are TGCAGCGTTGGGGCGGGGACAGGGGAAATCGAGCAGTACTTC.

This chain connects TRBV6-5 to TRBJ1-5, with D hard to call. Germline values: CDR1 MNHEY, CDR2 SVGAGI. The CDR3 is 15 residues long. V lost 4 bases and J lost 1, with 11 bases in between. CDR3 loop: CASSSEGFSNQPQHF. The CDR3 DNA reads as TGTGCCAGCAGTTCCGAGGGTTTCAGCAATCAGCCCCAGCATTTT.

This sequence joins TRBV7-3 and TRBJ2-1; 7 bases match TRBD2. V trimming: 2 bases; J trimming: 2 bases; junction bases outside the gene matches: 12. The CDR3 has 18 residues. Germline CDR1 SGHTA, CDR2 FQGTGA. The CDR3 reads CASSLAHREAGTYNEQFF. CDR3 nucleotide sequence: TGTGCCAGCAGCTTAGCTCACAGAGAAGCGGGGACCTACAATGAGCAGTTCTTC.

The rearrangement links TRBV12-3 or TRBV12-4 to TRBJ2-1; D unclear. The V gene lost 5 bases and the J gene lost 0 bases, with 14 bases spanning the gap. The CDR3 has 16 residues. CDR3 sequence (DNA): TGTGCCAGCAGTGCCCTTCTTAGTTTCTCCTACAATGAGCAGTTCTTC. This sequence encodes CASSALLSFSYNEQFF.

This clonotype was counted between two and nine times. The rearrangement links TRBV9 to TRBJ2-1; TRBD2 matches 9 bases. Losses at the gene ends were 6 bases for V and 8 bases for J; bases not matched to a gene: 6. Looked up from germline, CDR1 is SGDLS and CDR2 is YYNGEE. This CDR3 comprises 13 residues. The CDR3 DNA reads as TGTGCCAGCAATAAGCGGGGGGCAGATGAGCAGTTCTTC. This sequence encodes CASNKRGADEQFF.

Only a few counts were recorded for this clonotype. The chain recombines TRBV5-1 with TRBJ2-3, with TRBD2 matching over 8 bases. Germline CDR1 reads SGHRS; CDR2 reads YFSETQ. This CDR3 contains 16 residues. Germline trimming cut 2 bases from V and 2 bases from J; bases unmatched to any gene: 7. CDR3 coding DNA: TGCGCCAGCAGCTTTCTCTCTAGCGGGTCCACAGATACGCAGTATTTT. It specifies CASSFLSSGSTDTQYF.

The V call is TRBV7-2, the J call TRBJ1-1, with 9 nucleotides matching TRBD1. This CDR3 region has 17 residues. Germline trimming cut 3 bases from V and 0 bases from J; bases unmatched to any gene: 8. Germline-derived CDR1 and CDR2 are SGHTA and FQGNSA. The CDR3 region has the DNA TGTGCCAGCAGCTTGACAGGGGGTGTGTCACTGAACACTGAAGCTTTCTTT. The encoded protein is CASSLTGGVSLNTEAFF.

This sequence joins TRBV2 and TRBJ2-6; D gene uncertain. V lost 4 bases, J lost 0 bases, and 7 bases lay in between. CDR1 and CDR2 (germline): SNHLY, FYNNEI. CDR3 size: 15 residues. The CDR3 is CASSGQISGANVLTF. The CDR3 coding sequence is TGTGCCAGCAGTGGTCAGATCTCTGGGGCCAACGTCCTGACTTTC.

V and J are TRBV28 and TRBJ1-1, with D possibly TRBD1 on 5 matching bases. The V and J ends lost 3 bases and 2 bases respectively, with 13 bases between them. Germline V CDR1 and CDR2: MDHEN, SYDVKM. The CDR3 sequence is 15 residues long. DNA for the CDR3: TGTGCCAGCAGTTTTTGGGGCAGGGTTAACACTGAAGCTTTCTTT. Amino acid sequence: CASSFWGRVNTEAFF.

The genes are TRBV7-2 and TRBJ1-2, with 8 bases matching TRBD1. Germline CDR1 is SGHTA and CDR2 is FQGNSA. This CDR3 has 15 amino acids. V gave up 3 bases and J gave up 7 bases; unmatched junction bases: 10. In DNA, the CDR3 is TGTGCCAGCAGCTTGGATTCAGGGGGCTGTGGTGGCTACACCTTC. As protein: CASSLDSGGCGGYTF.

In its sample, this clonotype was seen a few times. The chain has TRBV13 and TRBJ2-1, with 12 bases matching TRBD1. Germline CDR1 and CDR2: PRHDT and FYEKMQ (reference sequence). The CDR3 is 20 amino acids. V lost 5 bases, J lost 1 base, and 15 bases stayed unmatched. The CDR3 DNA reads TGTGCCAGCAGCCCACCGGGACAGGGGGCATCTAGCGGGTCCTACAATGAGCAGTTCTTC. It yields the protein CASSPPGQGASSGSYNEQFF.

This clonotype has a handful of counts. The chain uses TRBV5-6 and TRBJ2-1; unclear D gene. The V gene lost 2 bases and the J gene lost 1 base, with 10 bases spanning the gap. Germline V gene lookup returns CDR1 SGHDT and CDR2 YYEEEE. This CDR3 is built from 15 residues. The CDR3 DNA sequence: TGTGCCAGCAGCTTTAATGCGGAGTCCTACAATGAGCAGTTCTTC. This encodes CASSFNAESYNEQFF.